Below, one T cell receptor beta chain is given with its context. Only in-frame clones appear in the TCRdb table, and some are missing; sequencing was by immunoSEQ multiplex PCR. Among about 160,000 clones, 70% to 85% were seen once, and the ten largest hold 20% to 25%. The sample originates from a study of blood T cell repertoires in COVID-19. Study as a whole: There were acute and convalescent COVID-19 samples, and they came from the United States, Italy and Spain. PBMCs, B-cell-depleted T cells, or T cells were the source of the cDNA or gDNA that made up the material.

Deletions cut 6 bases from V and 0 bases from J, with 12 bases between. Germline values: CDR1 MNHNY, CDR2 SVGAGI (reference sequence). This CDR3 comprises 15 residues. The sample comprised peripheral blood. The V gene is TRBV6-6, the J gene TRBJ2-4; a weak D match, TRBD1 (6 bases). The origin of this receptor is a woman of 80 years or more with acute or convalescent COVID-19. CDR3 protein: CASSDGQLAKNIQYF. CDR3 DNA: TGTGCCAGCAGCGACGGACAGCTAGCCAAAAACATTCAGTACTTC.